The clone carrying this T cell receptor beta chain was seen a handful of times. No antigen is known for it. A read error may produce the germline difference seen at one junction end. The length of the CDR3 is 15 residues. Germline CDR1 reads SSHAT; CDR2 reads FNYEAQ (reference sequence). This sample stems from a study of T-cell memory formation after mild COVID-19. Study-wide findings and caveats: Clones that contracted clustered mainly in CM and EM if CD4+ and in EMRA if CD8+.

A single record per CDR3 protein comes from TCRdb applying MiXCR to the 5' RACE reads. The data show around 200,000 distinct CDR3 sequences, 20% to 25% seen once. Material: PBMCs or a T cell subset sorted from them (not recorded which). The sequence was collected from an adult woman who had mild COVID-19 (a few samples of this study predate the infection). Cell type and time point are not known. The V and J genes are TRBV7-7 and TRBJ2-1; D may match TRBD1 or TRBD2 (5 bases each). The CDR3 bases are TGTGCTAGCAGCTTGGGGACCGAACCGCACAATGAGCAGTTCTTC. This gives the protein CASSLGTEPHNEQFF.